The following is a T cell receptor beta chain sequence with its context. The data were produced by immunoSEQ multiplex PCR, yet TCRdb's version contains in-frame clones alone and is incomplete. The sample shows tens of thousands of clones, 85% to 90% of them seen only once. This sample is drawn from a study of PD-L1 blockade in urothelial cancer. Study in general: About 85% of the roughly 30 patients comprised males who had bladder-origin urothelial cancer.

Time point noted: pretreatment peripheral blood. Between 1 and 8 samples per patient were obtained, pretreatment and on-treatment. The CDR3 spans 14 residues. The ends were cut back, 10 bases at V and 0 bases at J, with 13 bases in the middle. Germline V gene sequence: CDR1 ENHRY, CDR2 SYGVKD. The specimen comprised PBMCs, sampled around atezolizumab (anti-PD-L1) treatment. V usage is TRBV10-3 and J usage is TRBJ1-3; unclear D gene. This sequence was found in a man between 65 and 80 years old with urothelial cancer. CDR3 sequence: CAKTPDISGNTIYF. CDR3 nucleotide sequence: TGTGCCAAGACGCCTGACATCTCTGGAAACACCATATATTTT.